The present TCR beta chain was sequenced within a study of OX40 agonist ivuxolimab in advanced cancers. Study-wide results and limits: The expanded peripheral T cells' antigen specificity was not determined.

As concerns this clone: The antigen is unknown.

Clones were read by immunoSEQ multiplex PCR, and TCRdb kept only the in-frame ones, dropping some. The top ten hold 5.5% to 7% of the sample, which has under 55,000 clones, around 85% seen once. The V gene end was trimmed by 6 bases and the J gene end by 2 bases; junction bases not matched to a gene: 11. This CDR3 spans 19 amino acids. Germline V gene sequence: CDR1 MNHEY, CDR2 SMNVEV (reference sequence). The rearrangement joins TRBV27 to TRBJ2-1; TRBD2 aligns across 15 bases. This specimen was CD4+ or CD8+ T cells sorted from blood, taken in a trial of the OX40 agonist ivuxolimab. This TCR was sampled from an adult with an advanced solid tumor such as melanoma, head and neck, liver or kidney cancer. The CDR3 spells CASRRAGTSGGRTYNEQFF. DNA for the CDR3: TGTGCCAGCAGGAGAGCCGGGACTAGCGGGGGGAGAACCTACAATGAGCAGTTCTTC.